The clone carrying this T cell receptor beta chain was detected many times. Its antigen is still unknown. V lost 6 bases, J lost 4 bases, and 4 bases stayed unmatched. From germline, CDR1 is SGDLS and CDR2 YYNGEE. The CDR3 is made up of 13 amino acids. One entry per CDR3 protein, called by TCRdb with MiXCR from the 5' RACE reads. The sample holds tens of thousands of distinct CDR3 sequences, about 2.5% seen once. The data belong to a study of CD8 T cells in ankylosing spondylitis. Study outcomes and limitations: The authors reported significant enrichment of disease-linked clones in matched ankylosing spondylitis synovial fluid.

Specimen: blood, either unsorted or a sorted T cell fraction (not recorded which). This chain connects TRBV9 to TRBJ2-3; 8 positions match TRBD2. This sequence originates from a female donor with ankylosing spondylitis or in good health (not recorded which). CDR3 sequence (DNA): TGTGCCAGCACCCCCGGGGGGGCAGATACGCAGTATTTT. Amino acid sequence: CASTPGGADTQYF.